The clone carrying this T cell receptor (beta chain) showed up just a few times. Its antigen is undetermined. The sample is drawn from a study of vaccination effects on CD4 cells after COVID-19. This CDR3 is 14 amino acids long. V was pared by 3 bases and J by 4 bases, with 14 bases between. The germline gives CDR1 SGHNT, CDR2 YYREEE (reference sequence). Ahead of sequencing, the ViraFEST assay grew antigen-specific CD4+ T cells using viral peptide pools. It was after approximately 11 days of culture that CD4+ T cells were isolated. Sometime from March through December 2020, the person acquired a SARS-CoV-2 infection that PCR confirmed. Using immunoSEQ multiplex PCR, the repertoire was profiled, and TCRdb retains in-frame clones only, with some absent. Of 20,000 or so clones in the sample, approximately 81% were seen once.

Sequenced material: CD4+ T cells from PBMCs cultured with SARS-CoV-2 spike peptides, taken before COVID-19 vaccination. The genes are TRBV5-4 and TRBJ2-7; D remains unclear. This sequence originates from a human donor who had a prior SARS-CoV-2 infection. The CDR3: CASSSGPSVYEQYF. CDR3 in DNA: TGTGCCAGCAGCTCGGGCCCTTCGGTTTACGAGCAGTACTTC.